A selection of T cell receptor beta chains follows, all from one sample in a study of identifying expanded T cells in peripheral blood. The data were produced by immunoSEQ multiplex PCR, yet TCRdb's version contains in-frame clones alone and is incomplete. The repertoire holds more than 50,000 clones, roughly four fifths seen once, with about 20% in the top ten. The sample was blood. These receptors all stem from a person between 18 and 75 years old in good health. The CDR3 runs from the conserved cysteine through the conserved F or W. A D gene is named only where the DNA matches it firmly. Clone size is not always given. Where it is, it says once, few, many or a class for expanded clones.

NA	TRBV19	TRBJ1-5	NA	TGTGCCAGTAGTATTTCAGGGGAGGGTCAGCCCCAGCATTTT	CASSISGEGQPQHF
TRBD2	TRBV7-6	TRBJ2-2	NA	TGTGCCAGCAGCCCACGACTAGCTTCGAACACCGGGGAGCTGTTTTTT	CASSPRLASNTGELFF
TRBD1	TRBV7-9	TRBJ1-2	once	TGTGCCAGCAGCCCTCCGGGACAGGGCGCCGGCTACACCTTC	CASSPPGQGAGYTF
NA	TRBV7-9	TRBJ2-5	once	TGTGCCAGCAGCTTAGTCAGGGAGACCCAGTACTTC	CASSLVRETQYF
NA	TRBV18	TRBJ1-2	NA	TGTGCCAGCTCACCTTCTCGGGGGGACGGCTACACCTTC	CASSPSRGDGYTF
TRBD2	TRBV29-1	TRBJ2-2	NA	TGCAGCGCCGGACTAGTATCCGGGGAGCTGTTTTTT	CSAGLVSGELFF
TRBD1	TRBV6-4	TRBJ1-6	few	TGTGCCAGCAGTGACTCGACAGGGGGCTCACCCCTCCACTTT	CASSDSTGGSPLHF
NA	TRBV4-1	TRBJ1-5	NA	TGCGCCAGCAGCCAATTTATCGGCAATCAGCCCCAGCATTTT	CASSQFIGNQPQHF
NA	TRBV18	TRBJ2-6	NA	TGTGCCAGCTCACCAAACGTCGGGCAGGCTGGGGCCAACGTCCTGACTTTC	CASSPNVGQAGANVLTF
NA	TRBV19	TRBJ1-1	few	TGTGCCAGTAACCGGGGGCGGAACACTGAAGCTTTCTTT	CASNRGRNTEAFF
TRBD2	TRBV9	TRBJ2-1	once	TGTGCCAGCAGCGTAGAACAAGCGGGAAGCAATGAGCAGTTCTTC	CASSVEQAGSNEQFF
TRBD1	TRBV4-2	TRBJ2-5	NA	TGTGCCAGCAGCCAAGAGATCGACAGGGGAACGGAGACCCAGTACTTC	CASSQEIDRGTETQYF
TRBD2	TRBV6-5	TRBJ2-1	NA	TGTGCCAGCAGTTACGTAGCGGGGGGGTACAATGAGCAGTTCTTC	CASSYVAGGYNEQFF
TRBD1	TRBV18	TRBJ2-7	once	TGTGCCAGCTCACCTCCCGGGACAGGGGGCGGCGAGCAGTACTTC	CASSPPGTGGGEQYF
NA	TRBV5-6	TRBJ2-1	NA	TGTGCCAGCAGCTTGGCGTCCCAGAAGGCGCAGTTCTTC	CASSLASQKAQFF
NA	TRBV6-5	TRBJ1-3	NA	TGTGCCAGCAGTTACTCAGGGGCTGGAAACACCATATATTTT	CASSYSGAGNTIYF
TRBD1	TRBV14	TRBJ1-4	few	TGTGCCAGCAGCCAGAGACAGGGGGCAGATGAAAAACTGTTTTTT	CASSQRQGADEKLFF
NA	TRBV21-1	TRBJ2-3	NA	TGTGCCAGCAGCCCACCCCCGAGGAGGGCCTTTGGAGATACGCAGTATTTT	CASSPPPRRAFGDTQYF
TRBD2	TRBV28	TRBJ2-7	NA	TGTGCCAGTAGAGCGGGAGGGCCCTACGAGCAGTACTTC	CASRAGGPYEQYF
NA	TRBV30	TRBJ2-2	NA	TGTGCCTGGAGTGTACTAACAGTCACCGGGGAGCTGTTTTTT	CAWSVLTVTGELFF
NA	TRBV7-3	TRBJ1-1	NA	TGTGCCAGCAGCTTACCAGGCACCATGAACACTGAAGCTTTCTTT	CASSLPGTMNTEAFF
NA	TRBV11-1	TRBJ2-5	NA	TGTGCCAGCAGCATCCAAGAGACCCAGTACTTC	CASSIQETQYF
NA	TRBV7-9	TRBJ2-3	NA	TGTGCCAGCAGCTTTAAGGCGGGCACAGATACGCAGTATTTT	CASSFKAGTDTQYF
NA	TRBV19	TRBJ1-2	NA	TGTGCCAGTAGTTCCCAATCTACAGGCAACTATGGCTACACCTTC	CASSSQSTGNYGYTF
NA	TRBV7-3	TRBJ2-7	many	TGTGCCAGCAGCCACAGGTCCTACGAGCAGTACTTC	CASSHRSYEQYF
NA	TRBV10-1	TRBJ2-2	NA	TGCGCCAGCAGCGTGACTTCTGCAGGGGTCGGGGAGCTGTTTTTT	CASSVTSAGVGELFF
TRBD1	TRBV27	TRBJ2-5	NA	TGTGCCAGCAGTTTAAGGGGTTTAGGGGGCCGCGGGACCCAGTACTTC	CASSLRGLGGRGTQYF
TRBD2	TRBV28	TRBJ2-1	NA	TGTGCCAGCAGTCGGCTAAGCGGGAGCTCCTACAATGAGCAGTTCTTC	CASSRLSGSSYNEQFF
TRBD2	TRBV7-9	TRBJ2-1	NA	TGTGCCAGCAGCTTATCGGGCGGGAGCTACAATGAGCAGTTCTTC	CASSLSGGSYNEQFF
NA	TRBV5-4	TRBJ1-2	few	TGTGCCAGCAGCCCGGCTTGGGGGGTTTATGGCTACACCTTC	CASSPAWGVYGYTF
NA	TRBV14	TRBJ2-7	few	TGTGCCAGCAGCCAAGATGGATCCTACGAGCAGTACTTC	CASSQDGSYEQYF
TRBD2	TRBV7-2	TRBJ2-2	NA	TGTGCCAGCAGCTTATCTCCAGCGGGAGCCGGGGAGCTGTTTTTT	CASSLSPAGAGELFF
NA	TRBV10-1	TRBJ1-1	medium-sized	TGCGCCAGCAGTGAGTCGACACAGGGACGGGCTTTCTTT	CASSESTQGRAFF
NA	TRBV5-1	TRBJ1-1	NA	TGCGCCAGCAGCTTTATCGGAAAAACAGGGTACGCTGAAGCTTTCTTT	CASSFIGKTGYAEAFF
NA	TRBV9	TRBJ1-2	NA	TGTGCCAGCAGCGGTACAGGGATTAACTATGGCTACACCTTC	CASSGTGINYGYTF